This TCR beta chain was profiled in a study of shared T cell receptors in the human thymus. TCRdb keeps only in-frame clones here, not all; method: immunoSEQ multiplex PCR. The sample contains roughly 700,000 clones, approximately 87% of which appear only once. V was trimmed by 1 base and J by 5 bases, leaving 14 bases between them. There are 15 residues in the CDR3. From germline, CDR1 is LGHNA and CDR2 YSLEER. These same records also appear under a second study, on human thymus T cells.

The source material was thymocytes. The chain links TRBV4-3 to TRBJ2-5; D is possibly TRBD1 (5 bases). The TCR sequence derives from a boy in the first two years of life with a congenital heart defect. The DNA of the CDR3 is TGCGCCAGCAGCCAAGTTTTATGGGGCGAGGAGACCCAGTACTTC. It codes for CASSQVLWGEETQYF.